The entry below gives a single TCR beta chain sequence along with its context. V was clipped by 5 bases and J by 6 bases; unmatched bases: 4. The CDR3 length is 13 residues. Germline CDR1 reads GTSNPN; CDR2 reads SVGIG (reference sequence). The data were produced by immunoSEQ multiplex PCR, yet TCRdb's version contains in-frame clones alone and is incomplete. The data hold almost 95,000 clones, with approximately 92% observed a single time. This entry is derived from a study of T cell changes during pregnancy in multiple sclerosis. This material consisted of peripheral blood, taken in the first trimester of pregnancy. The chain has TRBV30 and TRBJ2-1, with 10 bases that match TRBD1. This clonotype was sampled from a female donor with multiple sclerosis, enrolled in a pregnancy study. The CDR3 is CAWFGTGVNEQFF. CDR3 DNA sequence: TGTGCCTGGTTCGGGACAGGGGTCAATGAGCAGTTCTTC.